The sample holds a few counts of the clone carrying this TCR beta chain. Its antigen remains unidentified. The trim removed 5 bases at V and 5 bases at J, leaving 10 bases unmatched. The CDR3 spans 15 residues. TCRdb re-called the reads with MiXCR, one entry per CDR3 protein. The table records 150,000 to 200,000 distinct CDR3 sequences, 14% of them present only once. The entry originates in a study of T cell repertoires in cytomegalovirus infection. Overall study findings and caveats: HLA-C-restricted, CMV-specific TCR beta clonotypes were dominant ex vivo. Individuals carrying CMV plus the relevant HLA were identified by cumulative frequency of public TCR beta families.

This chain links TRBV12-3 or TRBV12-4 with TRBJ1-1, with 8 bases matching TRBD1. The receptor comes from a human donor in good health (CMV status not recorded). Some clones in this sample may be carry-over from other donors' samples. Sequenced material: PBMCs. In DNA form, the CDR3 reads TGTGCCAGCAGTACCCCGACAGGGGTGGGGACTGAAGCTTTCTTT. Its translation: CASSTPTGVGTEAFF.